These T cell receptor beta chains were read from a single sample in a study of blood T cell repertoires in COVID-19. TCRdb's copy holds only in-frame clones and misses some; the assay was immunoSEQ multiplex PCR. The table includes approximately 74,000 clones, around nine tenths detected once. The sequencing input was peripheral blood. The source is a woman in her sixties with acute or convalescent COVID-19. Both conserved end residues are part of each CDR3. Fields, in order: V gene, D gene, J gene, CDR3 length, clone size, CDR3 protein, CDR3 DNA. D genes are given only for firm matches. Not every row has a clone size; where given, it reads once, few, many or a size class.

v_call: TRBV29-1
d_call: TRBD1
j_call: TRBJ2-3
cdr3_length: 16
clone_size: NA
cdr3_aa: CSVASGTGGSTDTQYF
cdr3_nt: TGCAGCGTGGCCTCGGGGACAGGGGGATCGACAGATACGCAGTATTTT

v_call: TRBV7-7
d_call: NA
j_call: TRBJ2-1
cdr3_length: 15
clone_size: NA
cdr3_aa: CASSFGLPYVDEQFF
cdr3_nt: TGTGCCAGCAGCTTCGGACTCCCCTACGTCGATGAGCAGTTCTTC

v_call: TRBV24-1
d_call: NA
j_call: TRBJ1-1
cdr3_length: 12
clone_size: NA
cdr3_aa: CATSDPSTEAFF
cdr3_nt: TGTGCCACCAGTGACCCCAGCACTGAAGCTTTCTTT

v_call: TRBV28
d_call: NA
j_call: TRBJ1-1
cdr3_length: 15
clone_size: NA
cdr3_aa: CASGNREGVNTEAFF
cdr3_nt: TGTGCCAGCGGGAACCGGGAGGGAGTGAACACTGAAGCTTTCTTT

v_call: TRBV5-1
d_call: TRBD1
j_call: TRBJ2-5
cdr3_length: 16
clone_size: NA
cdr3_aa: CASSLGDRPHGETQYF
cdr3_nt: TGCGCCAGCAGCTTGGGGGACAGGCCGCACGGCGAGACCCAGTACTTC

v_call: TRBV5-1
d_call: NA
j_call: TRBJ2-3
cdr3_length: 13
clone_size: NA
cdr3_aa: CASSPQSTDTQYF
cdr3_nt: TGCGCCAGCAGCCCCCAAAGCACAGATACGCAGTATTTT

v_call: TRBV11-2
d_call: TRBD2
j_call: TRBJ2-1
cdr3_length: 15
clone_size: NA
cdr3_aa: CASSLPGLAALEQFF
cdr3_nt: TGTGCCAGCAGCTTACCGGGACTAGCGGCACTGGAGCAGTTCTTC

v_call: TRBV18
d_call: TRBD1
j_call: TRBJ1-1
cdr3_length: 14
clone_size: once
cdr3_aa: CASSLDRGNTEAFF
cdr3_nt: TGTGCCAGCTCACTAGACAGGGGGAACACTGAAGCTTTCTTT

v_call: TRBV5-4
d_call: NA
j_call: TRBJ2-7
cdr3_length: 12
clone_size: NA
cdr3_aa: CASSFLLREQYF
cdr3_nt: TGTGCCAGCAGCTTCCTCCTGAGGGAGCAGTACTTC

v_call: TRBV28
d_call: TRBD1
j_call: TRBJ1-1
cdr3_length: 15
clone_size: NA
cdr3_aa: CASKTPDRANTEAFF
cdr3_nt: TGTGCCAGCAAAACACCCGACAGGGCGAACACTGAAGCTTTCTTT

v_call: TRBV5-6
d_call: NA
j_call: TRBJ2-1
cdr3_length: 14
clone_size: once
cdr3_aa: CASSSGLGLNEQFF
cdr3_nt: TGTGCCAGCAGCTCTGGACTGGGACTTAATGAGCAGTTCTTC

v_call: TRBV6-6
d_call: TRBD2
j_call: TRBJ2-7
cdr3_length: 14
clone_size: NA
cdr3_aa: CASSYKRGELEQYF
cdr3_nt: TGTGCCAGCAGTTACAAGCGGGGGGAGCTCGAGCAGTACTTC

v_call: TRBV18
d_call: TRBD1
j_call: TRBJ1-2
cdr3_length: 13
clone_size: NA
cdr3_aa: CASSPGQLAGYTF
cdr3_nt: TGTGCCAGCTCACCGGGACAGTTAGCTGGCTACACCTTC

v_call: TRBV6-6
d_call: NA
j_call: TRBJ2-1
cdr3_length: 11
clone_size: NA
cdr3_aa: CASGRKTEQFF
cdr3_nt: TGTGCCAGCGGGCGTAAGACGGAGCAGTTCTTC

v_call: TRBV29-1
d_call: NA
j_call: TRBJ1-1
cdr3_length: 16
clone_size: NA
cdr3_aa: CSVEGGGASLGTEAFF
cdr3_nt: TGCAGCGTTGAGGGAGGGGGAGCATCTCTTGGCACTGAAGCTTTCTTT

v_call: TRBV29-1
d_call: NA
j_call: TRBJ1-5
cdr3_length: 15
clone_size: once
cdr3_aa: CSVDRPLISYQPQHF
cdr3_nt: TGCAGCGTTGACAGACCACTGATTAGCTATCAGCCCCAGCATTTT

v_call: TRBV6-2/TRBV6-3
d_call: NA
j_call: TRBJ1-1
cdr3_length: 13
clone_size: NA
cdr3_aa: CASSWTRGTEAFF
cdr3_nt: TGTGCCAGCAGTTGGACTCGAGGGACTGAAGCTTTCTTT

v_call: TRBV28
d_call: NA
j_call: TRBJ1-1
cdr3_length: 16
clone_size: once
cdr3_aa: CASSPFKGDSNTEAFF
cdr3_nt: TGTGCCAGCAGCCCCTTTAAGGGGGATTCGAACACTGAAGCTTTCTTT

v_call: TRBV4-1
d_call: TRBD2
j_call: TRBJ2-7
cdr3_length: 17
clone_size: NA
cdr3_aa: CASSQGQGSGSAGEQYF
cdr3_nt: TGCGCCAGCAGCCAAGGACAAGGTAGCGGGAGTGCCGGTGAGCAGTACTTC

v_call: TRBV23-1
d_call: NA
j_call: TRBJ1-6
cdr3_length: 14
clone_size: once
cdr3_aa: CASSQTGGNSPLHF
cdr3_nt: TGCGCCAGCAGTCAGACCGGCGGAAATTCACCCCTCCACTTT

v_call: TRBV28
d_call: TRBD1
j_call: TRBJ1-3
cdr3_length: 13
clone_size: NA
cdr3_aa: CASAQGDGNTIYF
cdr3_nt: TGTGCCAGTGCACAGGGGGATGGAAACACCATATATTTT

v_call: TRBV5-1
d_call: NA
j_call: TRBJ2-1
cdr3_length: 14
clone_size: NA
cdr3_aa: CASRTGVTYNEQFF
cdr3_nt: TGCGCCAGCAGAACCGGGGTTACCTACAATGAGCAGTTCTTC

v_call: TRBV10-3
d_call: NA
j_call: TRBJ2-7
cdr3_length: 13
clone_size: NA
cdr3_aa: CAISESTSYEQYF
cdr3_nt: TGTGCCATCAGTGAGTCGACATCCTACGAGCAGTACTTC

v_call: TRBV7-2
d_call: NA
j_call: TRBJ2-1
cdr3_length: 16
clone_size: once
cdr3_aa: CASSLSGRVRGNEQFF
cdr3_nt: TGTGCCAGCAGCTTATCCGGCAGGGTTAGGGGCAATGAGCAGTTCTTC

v_call: TRBV4-1
d_call: NA
j_call: TRBJ2-1
cdr3_length: 13
clone_size: NA
cdr3_aa: CASSQTAGYEQFF
cdr3_nt: TGCGCCAGCAGCCAGACAGCGGGCTATGAGCAGTTCTTC

v_call: TRBV6-2/TRBV6-3
d_call: TRBD1
j_call: TRBJ2-5
cdr3_length: 15
clone_size: NA
cdr3_aa: CASSYPAQGKETQYF
cdr3_nt: TGTGCCAGCAGTTACCCCGCACAGGGGAAAGAGACCCAGTACTTC

v_call: TRBV7-3
d_call: NA
j_call: TRBJ1-1
cdr3_length: 13
clone_size: once
cdr3_aa: CASSAQGNTEAFF
cdr3_nt: TGTGCCAGCAGCGCACAGGGAAACACTGAAGCTTTCTTT

v_call: TRBV6-5
d_call: TRBD1
j_call: TRBJ2-7
cdr3_length: 14
clone_size: NA
cdr3_aa: CASNQGDSYYEQYF
cdr3_nt: TGTGCCAGCAACCAGGGGGACAGCTACTACGAGCAGTACTTC

v_call: TRBV4-1
d_call: NA
j_call: TRBJ2-7
cdr3_length: 15
clone_size: once
cdr3_aa: CASSQVGQISYEQYF
cdr3_nt: TGCGCCAGCAGCCAAGTTGGGCAGATAAGCTACGAGCAGTACTTC

v_call: TRBV18
d_call: NA
j_call: TRBJ1-4
cdr3_length: 16
clone_size: NA
cdr3_aa: CASSADARAGNEKLFF
cdr3_nt: TGTGCCAGCTCAGCAGACGCAAGGGCGGGTAATGAAAAACTGTTTTTT

v_call: TRBV28
d_call: NA
j_call: TRBJ2-7
cdr3_length: 11
clone_size: once
cdr3_aa: CASSENYEQYF
cdr3_nt: TGTGCCAGCAGTGAGAACTACGAGCAGTACTTC

v_call: TRBV7-6
d_call: NA
j_call: TRBJ1-3
cdr3_length: 15
clone_size: NA
cdr3_aa: CASSLDRVTGNTIYF
cdr3_nt: TGTGCCAGCAGCTTAGACAGGGTCACTGGAAACACCATATATTTT

v_call: TRBV3-1/TRBV3-2
d_call: NA
j_call: TRBJ1-2
cdr3_length: 13
clone_size: NA
cdr3_aa: CASSQEGGVGYTF
cdr3_nt: TGTGCCAGCAGCCAAGAAGGGGGGGTCGGCTACACCTTC

v_call: TRBV3-1/TRBV3-2
d_call: NA
j_call: TRBJ1-1
cdr3_length: 16
clone_size: NA
cdr3_aa: CASSQDPALRVTEAFF
cdr3_nt: TGTGCCAGCAGCCAAGATCCGGCGCTTCGGGTCACTGAAGCTTTCTTT

v_call: TRBV5-4
d_call: NA
j_call: TRBJ2-7
cdr3_length: 15
clone_size: few
cdr3_aa: CASSLGRDSSYEQYF
cdr3_nt: TGTGCCAGCAGCTTGGGGCGGGACAGCTCCTACGAGCAGTACTTC

v_call: TRBV28
d_call: NA
j_call: TRBJ1-2
cdr3_length: 14
clone_size: NA
cdr3_aa: CATLVSGLSDGYTF
cdr3_nt: TGTGCCACCTTAGTTTCGGGACTCTCCGATGGCTACACCTTC

v_call: TRBV7-9
d_call: NA
j_call: TRBJ2-7
cdr3_length: 14
clone_size: NA
cdr3_aa: CASSLRQNPYEQYF
cdr3_nt: TGTGCCAGCAGCTTACGACAGAATCCCTACGAGCAGTACTTC